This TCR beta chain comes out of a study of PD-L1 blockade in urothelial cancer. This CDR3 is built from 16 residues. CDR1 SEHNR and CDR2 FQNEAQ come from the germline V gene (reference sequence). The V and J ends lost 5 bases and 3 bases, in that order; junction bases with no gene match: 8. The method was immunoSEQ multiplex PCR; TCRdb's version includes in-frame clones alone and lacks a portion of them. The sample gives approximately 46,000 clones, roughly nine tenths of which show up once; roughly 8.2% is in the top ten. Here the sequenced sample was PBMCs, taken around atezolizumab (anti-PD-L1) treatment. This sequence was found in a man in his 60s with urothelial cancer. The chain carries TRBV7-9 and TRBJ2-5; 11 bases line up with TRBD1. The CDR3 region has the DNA TGTGCCAGCAGCGCCGGACAGGGGGCTTCCGAAGAGACCCAGTACTTC. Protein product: CASSAGQGASEETQYF.